One and the same sample provided the 27 T cell receptor beta chains below, sequenced in a study of CD8+ T cells in alopecia areata. Sequencing used cDNA as its template, made by extracting RNA and reverse transcribing it. The table came from immunoSEQ multiplex PCR; TCRdb's copy has only in-frame clones and leaves some out. There are around 210,000 clones in the sample; about 61% occur only once, and around 5% lies in the top ten. Sequencing input: CD8+ T cells sorted from blood. These TCRs come from a human donor in good health.

This CDR3 is CASSRQAGELFF. CDR3 bases: TGTGCCAGCAGCAGACAAGCCGGGGAGCTGTTTTTT. The J gene is TRBJ2-2, the V gene TRBV27; D ambiguous. There are 12 residues in the CDR3. Trimming took off 6 bases at V and 6 bases at J, with 8 bases between the two ends. Germline values: CDR1 MNHEY, CDR2 SMNVEV (reference sequence).

In this sample, this clone turned up a few times. The chain carries TRBV6-1 and TRBJ2-7; TRBD1 matches 11 bases. Trimming removed 1 base from V and 3 bases from J; junction bases left unmatched: 2. CDR3 length equals 15 residues. From germline, CDR1 is MNHNS and CDR2 SASEGT. The CDR3 bases are TGTGCCAGCAGTGAAGAGGGGACAGGGGGCTACGAGCAGTACTTC. This encodes CASSEEGTGGYEQYF.

The rearrangement links TRBV14 to TRBJ1-5; D is undetermined. This CDR3 has 14 amino acids. Trimming left V 4 bases short and J 3 bases short, with 10 bases between. Germline-derived CDR1 and CDR2 are SGHDN and FVKESK. The CDR3 here is CASSRDGLNQPQHF. CDR3 sequence (DNA): TGTGCCAGCAGCCGAGACGGCCTCAATCAGCCCCAGCATTTT.

The chain links TRBV27 to TRBJ1-1, with 11 bases lining up with TRBD1. This CDR3 has 17 amino acids. J lost 3 bases, V lost 3 bases, and 9 bases had no gene match. The V gene's germline CDR1 is MNHEY and CDR2 SMNVEV (reference sequence). The CDR3 bases are TGTGCCAGCAGTTTCAGGACAGGGGGCGTTGGAGACACTGAAGCTTTCTTT. Protein product: CASSFRTGGVGDTEAFF.

The chain uses TRBV4-1 and TRBJ2-3; unclear D gene. Trimming removed 3 bases from V and 4 bases from J, with 8 bases in between. This CDR3 is built from 13 residues. The germline V gene encodes CDR1 MGHRA and CDR2 YSYEKL. The CDR3 bases are TGCGCCAGCAGCCATCCCAGGTCAGATACGCAGTATTTT. It specifies CASSHPRSDTQYF.

This chain joins TRBV5-1 and TRBJ2-1, with TRBD1 identical over 10 bases. The CDR3 has 14 residues. V was clipped by 7 bases and J by 8 bases; unmatched bases: 9. Germline V gene lookup returns CDR1 SGHRS and CDR2 YFSETQ. The CDR3 is CASASGTGVDEQFF. CDR3 coding DNA: TGCGCCAGCGCGTCCGGGACAGGGGTAGATGAGCAGTTCTTC.

The rearrangement links TRBV5-1 to TRBJ2-1, with unresolved D. Germline values: CDR1 SGHRS, CDR2 YFSETQ. The V and J ends lost 3 bases and 0 bases respectively, with 10 bases between them. This CDR3 is 15 amino acids long. In DNA form, the CDR3 reads TGCGCCAGCAGCTCCGACACAAGCTCCTACAATGAGCAGTTCTTC. It yields the protein CASSSDTSSYNEQFF.

This chain joins TRBV7-2 and TRBJ2-5; TRBD2 aligns across 12 bases. The CDR3 extends over 15 amino acids. J was trimmed by 4 bases and V by 3 bases; bases with no gene match: 3. Germline CDR1 is SGHTA and CDR2 is FQGNSA. CDR3 sequence (DNA): TGTGCCAGCAGCTTCGGACTAGCGGGGATAGAGACCCAGTACTTC. Translation: CASSFGLAGIETQYF.

V is TRBV7-8 and J is TRBJ2-5; the match to TRBD2 covers 13 bases. The CDR3 totals 16 residues. Per the germline V gene, CDR1 is SGHVS and CDR2 is FQNEAQ. With V trimmed by 4 bases and J by 5 bases, 7 bases remained unmatched. The chain's CDR3 is CASSSPGTSGEETQYF. CDR3 DNA: TGTGCCAGCAGCTCCCCGGGGACTAGCGGGGAGGAGACCCAGTACTTC.

The V and J genes are TRBV6-4 and TRBJ1-2, with D perhaps TRBD1 (5 bases). V was cut by 6 bases and J by 8 bases, with 19 bases left in between. Germline loops: CDR1 MRHNA, CDR2 SNTAGT. The CDR3 is 14 amino acids. CDR3 in amino acids: CASSFIEQGSGYTF. CDR3 DNA sequence: TGTGCCAGCAGCTTTATTGAGCAGGGATCCGGCTACACCTTC.

This clone was observed at least ten times. The rearrangement links TRBV9 to TRBJ1-3; D gene uncertain. Germline V gene lookup returns CDR1 SGDLS and CDR2 YYNGEE. This CDR3 is built from 14 residues. With 7 bases removed from V and 0 bases from J, the gap between germline ends came to 11 bases. CDR3 residues: CASGTANSGNTIYF. In DNA, the CDR3 is TGTGCCAGCGGAACAGCTAACTCTGGAAACACCATATATTTT.

This chain joins TRBV7-9 and TRBJ2-7, with a weak D call TRBD1 (5 bases). The V end was cut by 0 bases, the J end by 0 bases, with 12 bases between. The germline CDR1 and CDR2 sequences are SEHNR and FQNEAQ (reference sequence). The CDR3 contains 16 residues. The CDR3 protein is CASSLARGAFSYEQYF. The CDR3 DNA follows: TGTGCCAGCAGCTTAGCAAGGGGCGCTTTCTCCTACGAGCAGTACTTC.

This chain connects TRBV7-3 to TRBJ2-5, with D possibly matching TRBD1 (5 bases). The CDR3 sequence is 13 residues long. V was cut by 1 base and J by 3 bases, with 6 bases left in between. CDR1 is SGHTA, CDR2 FQGTGA, per germline. CDR3 nucleotides: TGTGCCAGCAGCTTAATAGGGGAAGAGACCCAGTACTTC. This sequence encodes CASSLIGEETQYF.

This chain connects TRBV4-1 to TRBJ2-7; D is ambiguous. V was cut by 1 base and J by 5 bases, with 12 bases left in between. CDR3 size: 14 residues. Per the germline V gene, CDR1 is MGHRA and CDR2 is YSYEKL. Here the CDR3 reads CASSQANQWDEQYF. CDR3 DNA: TGCGCCAGCAGCCAAGCAAACCAGTGGGACGAGCAGTACTTC.

This clone was counted between two and nine times. The rearrangement uses TRBV9 and TRBJ1-1, with D possibly TRBD1 on 6 matching bases. The germline V and J ends were trimmed by 8 bases and 5 bases, with 13 bases remaining between them. There are 12 residues in the CDR3. In germline, CDR1 is SGDLS, CDR2 YYNGEE. The CDR3 nucleotides are TGTGCCAGTAAAGGAGGGGGAACTGAAGCTTTCTTT. Encoded protein: CASKGGGTEAFF.

This clone was seen at least ten times. The V gene is TRBV4-1, the J gene TRBJ1-2; D is uncertain. Trimming took off 1 base at V and 0 bases at J, with 15 bases between the two ends. Germline CDR1 is MGHRA and CDR2 is YSYEKL. The CDR3 spans 17 residues. The CDR3 DNA sequence: TGCGCCAGCAGCCAAGTCCCCACGCCCCCAGCTAACTATGGCTACACCTTC. Translating gives CASSQVPTPPANYGYTF.

CDR3 in amino acids: CASSETGTEQYF. Here the CDR3 DNA reads TGTGCCAGCAGTGAGACAGGGACCGAGCAGTACTTC. The J gene is TRBJ2-7, the V gene TRBV6-5; 7 bases align to TRBD1. CDR1 and CDR2 (germline): MNHEY, SVGAGI. The CDR3 runs 12 residues. J gave up 6 bases and V 5 bases, and 4 bases lay outside the gene matches.

The chain links TRBV29-1 to TRBJ1-1; 7 bases are a match to TRBD1. Germline assignment: CDR1 SQVTM and CDR2 ANQGSEA. CDR3 length: 12 amino acids. V trimming: 8 bases; J trimming: 1 base; junction bases outside the gene matches: 4. The CDR3 region is CSLGQPNTEAFF. The CDR3 DNA follows: TGCAGCCTGGGACAGCCGAACACTGAAGCTTTCTTT.

J is TRBJ2-7 and V is TRBV27; unclear D gene. V was pared by 3 bases and J by 2 bases, with 8 bases between. CDR1 MNHEY and CDR2 SMNVEV come from the germline V gene (reference sequence). The CDR3 consists of 13 residues. CDR3 nucleotide sequence: TGTGCCAGCAGTTTGACTGGTACCTACGAGCAGTACTTC. It specifies CASSLTGTYEQYF.

The chain has TRBV6-6 and TRBJ2-5; perhaps TRBD2 as D (6 bases). Trimming stripped 0 bases from V and 5 bases from J, with 10 bases between. CDR3 length: 14 residues. CDR1 and CDR2 from the germline V gene are MNHNY and SVGAGI (reference sequence). CDR3 DNA sequence: TGTGCCAGCAGTTACTCTCTTGGGGGGGAGACCCAGTACTTC. Its protein product is CASSYSLGGETQYF.

This clone turned up a few times. J is TRBJ2-2 and V is TRBV10-3; 7 bases align to TRBD1. Trimming at V came to 6 bases and at J to 0 bases, leaving 16 bases not matched to a gene. From germline, CDR1 is ENHRY and CDR2 SYGVKD. The CDR3 totals 19 residues. Here the CDR3 DNA reads TGTGCCATCAGCCTTTACACCGGGACAGAAACTCCGAACACCGGGGAGCTGTTTTTT. This gives the protein CAISLYTGTETPNTGELFF.

The table lists this clone with a few counts. The J gene is TRBJ2-7, the V gene TRBV23-1; tentative D call: TRBD2 (6 bases). TRBV23-1 is treated as an ORF (open reading frame) with a function not yet certain. V was pared by 0 bases and J by 2 bases, with 17 bases between. The CDR3 has 17 amino acids. The CDR3 here is CASSQSPRSGGPYEQYF. The CDR3 coding sequence is TGCGCCAGCAGTCAATCTCCCAGGTCCGGGGGTCCCTACGAGCAGTACTTC.

The chain links TRBV5-1 to TRBJ2-1; 10 bases align to TRBD1. Germline values: CDR1 SGHRS, CDR2 YFSETQ. J was trimmed by 8 bases and V by 3 bases; bases with no gene match: 8. The CDR3 sequence is 15 residues long. CDR3 nucleotides: TGCGCCAGCAGCTCGGGGGACAGGGGCCTCGATGAGCAGTTCTTC. This encodes CASSSGDRGLDEQFF. Drawing the rest from reference TRBV5-1 and TRBJ2-1, the complete variable domain is KAGVTQTPRYLIKTRGQQVTLSCSPISGHRSVSWYQQTPGQGLQFLFEYFSETQRNKGNFPGRFSGRQFSNSRSEMNVSTLELGDSALYLCASSSGDRGLDEQFFGPGTRLTVL.

The genes are TRBV5-4 and TRBJ2-5, with 8 bases fitting TRBD1. CDR3 length: 13 residues. Germline values: CDR1 SGHNT, CDR2 YYREEE (reference sequence). Trimming cost V 3 bases and J 5 bases; bases outside gene matches: 3. Here the CDR3 DNA reads TGTGCCAGCAGCTCCAGACAGGGGGAGACCCAGTACTTC. This gives the protein CASSSRQGETQYF.

The chain has TRBV5-6 and TRBJ2-5; D might be TRBD1 (5 bases). CDR1 SGHDT and CDR2 YYEEEE come from the germline V gene. Trimming took 3 bases from V and 3 from J, leaving 12 bases between them. The length of the CDR3 is 14 residues. This chain's CDR3 is CASSSALGEETQYF. The DNA for the CDR3 is TGTGCCAGCAGCTCTGCCCTAGGGGAAGAGACCCAGTACTTC.

The chain employs TRBV4-1 and TRBJ2-3; D assignment may be TRBD1 or TRBD2 (6 bases each). Trimming left V 1 base short and J 4 bases short, with 27 bases between. The CDR3 has 20 residues. Germline V CDR1 and CDR2: MGHRA, YSYEKL. The CDR3 region is CASSQAPGGGTERSADTQYF. The CDR3 nucleotides read TGCGCCAGCAGCCAAGCACCTGGAGGGGGGACGGAACGCAGCGCAGATACGCAGTATTTT.

As concerns this clone: Other DNA sequences in this specimen translate into the identical CDR3. The V and J genes are TRBV7-9 and TRBJ2-7; 8 bases fit TRBD1. The V segment lost 1 base and the J segment 0 bases; nucleotides outside the gene matches: 5. The V gene's germline CDR1 is SEHNR and CDR2 FQNEAQ (reference sequence). This CDR3 region has 16 residues. CDR3 residues: CASSLGQGALSYEQYF. The CDR3 nucleotides are TGTGCCAGCAGCTTAGGTCAGGGGGCCCTCTCCTACGAGCAGTACTTC. Complete variable domain (other parts from reference TRBV7-9 and TRBJ2-7): DTGVSQNPRHKITKRGQNVTFRCDPISEHNRLYWYRQTLGQGPEFLTYFQNEAQLEKSRLLSDRFSAERPKGSFSTLEIQRTEQGDSAMYLCASSLGQGALSYEQYFGPGTRLTVT.